This TCR beta chain was recorded in a study of blood T cell repertoires in COVID-19. Whole-study context: Whether acute or convalescent, the COVID-19 samples came from the United States, Italy and Spain. The cDNA or gDNA used as material had been derived from T cells, B-cell-depleted T cells, or PBMCs.

This CDR3 contains 14 residues. CDR1 and CDR2 (germline): SGHRS, YFSETQ. The ends lost 5 bases at V and 7 bases at J; junction bases unmatched: 8. This clone has only one observation. The authors' processing: The authors estimated nucleated cell counts from reference gene primer amplification. Repertoires were generated with immunoSEQ multiplex PCR, while TCRdb's copy carries only in-frame clones and drops some. The V and J calls and the clone size are those of that table, but D and trimming were determined from the DNA. The sample shows nearly 350,000 clones, around 83% of them seen only once. The chain couples TRBV5-1 to TRBJ1-4; 7 nucleotides match TRBD1. The receptor was isolated from a man aged 30 to 39 with active or convalescent COVID-19. The material sequenced was peripheral blood. CDR3 sequence reads: CASRQGGTGEKLFF. CDR3 bases: TGCGCCAGCAGGCAGGGGGGAACGGGTGAAAAACTGTTTTTT.